This T cell receptor beta chain is drawn from a study of blood T cell repertoires in COVID-19. Using immunoSEQ multiplex PCR, the repertoire was profiled, and TCRdb retains in-frame clones only, with some absent. The sample lists a few hundred thousand clones, 87% occurring once. The germline V gene encodes CDR1 LNHDA and CDR2 SQIVND (reference sequence). CDR3 length equals 17 residues. With V trimmed by 6 bases and J by 4 bases, 14 bases remained unmatched. The sequenced sample consisted of peripheral blood. The gene calls are TRBV19 and TRBJ1-5; 8 nucleotides match TRBD1. The receptor was derived from a woman aged 45-59 years who had recovered from COVID-19. The CDR3 here is CASSPRVQGAINQPQHF. CDR3 sequence (DNA): TGTGCCAGTAGCCCCCGGGTCCAGGGGGCGATAAATCAGCCCCAGCATTTT.